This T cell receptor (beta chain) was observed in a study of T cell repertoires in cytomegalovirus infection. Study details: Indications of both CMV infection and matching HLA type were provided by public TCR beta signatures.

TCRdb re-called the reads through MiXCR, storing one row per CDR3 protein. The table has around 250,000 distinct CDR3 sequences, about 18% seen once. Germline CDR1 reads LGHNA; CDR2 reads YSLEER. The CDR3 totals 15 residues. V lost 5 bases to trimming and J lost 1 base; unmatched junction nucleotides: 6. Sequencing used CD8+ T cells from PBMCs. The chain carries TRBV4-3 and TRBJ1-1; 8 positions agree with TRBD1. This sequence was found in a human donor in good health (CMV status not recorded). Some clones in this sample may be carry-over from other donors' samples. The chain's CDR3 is CASSVTTGENTEAFF. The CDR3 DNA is TGCGCCAGCAGCGTCACGACAGGGGAGAACACTGAAGCTTTCTTT.